The 26 T cell receptor beta chains presented below share a single source sample, sequenced in a study of cytomegalovirus exposure and HLA in healthy donors. Primers: 60 Vbeta forward and 13 Jbeta reverse. Clones were read by immunoSEQ multiplex PCR, and TCRdb kept only the in-frame ones, dropping some. Of about 130,000 clones detected, around 82% appear once; the ten largest clones hold approximately 3.6%. Sequences were obtained from PBMCs. These TCRs come from a woman in her thirties or forties in good health and CMV-seropositive.

This clone was counted only a few times. The chain is built from TRBV6-1 and TRBJ2-2, with 10 nucleotides matching TRBD2. This CDR3 comprises 17 residues. The trim removed 3 bases at V and 3 bases at J, leaving 7 bases unmatched. From germline, CDR1 is MNHNS and CDR2 SASEGT. CDR3 in DNA: TGTGCCAGCAGTGACGGACTAGCGGCACAGTACACCGGGGAGCTGTTTTTT. Protein product: CASSDGLAAQYTGELFF.

This chain links TRBV7-9 with TRBJ2-7; D perhaps matches TRBD2 (6 bases). From germline, CDR1 is SEHNR and CDR2 FQNEAQ (reference sequence). The CDR3 consists of 18 residues. Deletions cut 1 base from V and 3 bases from J, with 22 bases between. The CDR3 spells CASSLGNSGTRGNYEQYF. The CDR3 DNA follows: TGTGCCAGCAGCTTAGGTAACTCCGGGACCCGCGGGAACTACGAGCAGTACTTC.

The chain uses TRBV5-1 and TRBJ1-1; D remains unclear. With 2 bases removed from V and 3 bases from J, the gap between germline ends came to 8 bases. The germline V gene encodes CDR1 SGHRS and CDR2 YFSETQ. This CDR3 spans 13 amino acids. The CDR3 bases are TGCGCCAGCAGCTTCACCGCAGACACTGAAGCTTTCTTT. Its translation is CASSFTADTEAFF.

The chain couples TRBV5-1 to TRBJ2-5, with TRBD2 matching over 13 bases. Unmatched junction bases numbered 5, after V lost 3 bases and J lost 6 bases. Germline assignment: CDR1 SGHRS and CDR2 YFSETQ. CDR3 length equals 15 residues. CDR3 sequence reads: CASSWTSGSGKTQYF. As DNA, the CDR3 is TGCGCCAGCAGCTGGACTAGCGGGAGTGGGAAGACCCAGTACTTC.

The V gene is TRBV11-3, the J gene TRBJ2-7; tentative D call: TRBD2 (5 bases). The CDR3 consists of 17 residues. The germline V gene encodes CDR1 SGHNT and CDR2 YENEEA. V was cut by 3 bases and J by 1 base, with 19 bases left in between. The CDR3 sequence: CASSFLAGEDSSYEQYF. Here the CDR3 DNA reads TGTGCCAGCAGCTTTCTTGCGGGCGAGGATTCTTCCTACGAGCAGTACTTC.

Only one count was recorded for this clone. The chain has TRBV7-8 and TRBJ1-1, with D perhaps matching TRBD1 (5 bases). Per the germline V gene, CDR1 is SGHVS and CDR2 is FQNEAQ. Trimming cost V 6 bases and J 7 bases, with 9 bases left between them. The CDR3 extends over 11 amino acids. The CDR3 loop reads CASRQDREAFF. The CDR3 DNA sequence: TGTGCCAGCAGACAGGACCGTGAAGCTTTCTTT.

This clone was seen only a few times. The chain recombines TRBV9 with TRBJ2-1, with 9 nucleotides matching TRBD2. The CDR3 length is 16 residues. V was pared by 4 bases and J by 5 bases, with 10 bases of the junction left unmatched. Germline-derived CDR1 and CDR2 are SGDLS and YYNGEE. The CDR3 is CASSKQTSGVNNEQFF. CDR3 bases: TGTGCCAGCAGCAAACAGACTAGCGGCGTTAACAATGAGCAGTTCTTC.

This chain links TRBV7-3 with TRBJ2-3; 7 bases match TRBD2. Germline-derived CDR1 and CDR2 are SGHTA and FQGTGA. The CDR3 consists of 14 residues. V shed 0 bases, J shed 9 bases, and the junction held 6 bases outside the gene matches. The CDR3, as DNA: TGTGCCAGCAGCTTAACGGGAGGGCCGCGGACGCAGTATTTT. Translated, it gives CASSLTGGPRTQYF.

The rearrangement joins TRBV27 to TRBJ1-5, with D tentatively TRBD1 (5 bases). Germline CDR1 is MNHEY and CDR2 is SMNVEV (reference sequence). The CDR3 covers 13 residues. Trimming cost V 10 bases and J 4 bases, with 14 bases left between them. The CDR3 loop is CATAGVWNQPQHF. In DNA form, the CDR3 reads TGTGCCACCGCGGGGGTGTGGAATCAGCCCCAGCATTTT.

The genes are TRBV11-3 and TRBJ1-4; TRBD1 is a possible D gene (5 bases). Trimming took 3 bases from V and 7 from J, leaving 9 bases between them. Per germline, CDR1 SGHNT and CDR2 YENEEA. There are 13 residues in the CDR3. The CDR3 DNA follows: TGTGCCAGCAGCTTCTCGGGGGGTGAAAAACTGTTTTTT. This translates into CASSFSGGEKLFF.

The V call is TRBV29-1, the J call TRBJ1-4; D perhaps matches TRBD1 (6 bases). The germline gives CDR1 SQVTM, CDR2 ANQGSEA. The CDR3 length is 12 residues. Trimming stripped 8 bases from V and 9 bases from J, with 16 bases between. The CDR3 nucleotides are TGCAGCATCGCGGGCCAGGGGAAAAAACTGTTTTTT. Translation: CSIAGQGKKLFF.

The chain uses TRBV10-2 and TRBJ2-2; D is perhaps TRBD1 (6 bases). Trimming pared 5 bases from V and 1 base from J, leaving 11 bases between. This CDR3 is 15 amino acids long. Germline V lookup: CDR1 WSHSY, CDR2 SAAADI. This chain's CDR3 is CASSTGTLNTGELFF. The DNA for the CDR3 is TGCGCCAGCAGTACCGGGACACTGAACACCGGGGAGCTGTTTTTT.

The chain joins TRBV7-3 to TRBJ1-3; D gene uncertain. This CDR3 is 16 amino acids long. Trimming pared 3 bases from V and 2 bases from J, leaving 14 bases between. Looked up from germline, CDR1 is SGHTA and CDR2 is FQGTGA. This CDR3 is CASSLGPAGAGNTIYF. Here the CDR3 DNA reads TGTGCCAGCAGCTTGGGCCCGGCAGGTGCTGGAAACACCATATATTTT.

The V gene is TRBV7-9, the J gene TRBJ1-1; D possibly corresponds to TRBD1 (5 bases). CDR1 is SEHNR and CDR2 is FQNEAQ in the germline V gene (reference sequence). Trimming removed 5 bases at V and 5 bases at J, with 18 bases between. The CDR3 is 15 residues long. The chain's CDR3 is CASSIGQGGYTEAFF. CDR3 DNA sequence: TGTGCCAGCAGCATAGGCCAGGGAGGCTATACTGAAGCTTTCTTT.

A word on this clone: Distinct nucleotide sequences in the sample also encode this CDR3. This chain links TRBV19 with TRBJ1-1; D is possibly TRBD1 (6 bases). Trimming left V 5 bases short and J 1 base short, with 8 bases between. Germline CDR1 and CDR2: LNHDA and SQIVND (reference sequence). This CDR3 has 13 amino acids. The CDR3 bases are TGTGCCAGTAGTTCACAGGGGAACACTGAAGCTTTCTTT. Protein sequence: CASSSQGNTEAFF. The full variable domain, rest sourced from reference TRBV19 and TRBJ1-1, is DGGITQSPKYLFRKEGQNVTLSCEQNLNHDAMYWYRQDPGQGLRLIYYSQIVNDFQKGDIAEGYSVSREKKESFPLTVTSAQKNPTAFYLCASSSQGNTEAFFGQGTRLTVV.

This sequence joins TRBV15 and TRBJ1-5; D not resolved. The CDR3 spans 14 residues. Germline loops: CDR1 LNHNV, CDR2 YYDKDF (reference sequence). Trimming stripped 3 bases from V and 1 base from J, with 7 bases between. CDR3 sequence reads: CATSSRVSNQPQHF. DNA for the CDR3: TGTGCCACCAGCAGCCGGGTGAGCAATCAGCCCCAGCATTTT. The variable domain in full, completed from reference TRBV15 and TRBJ1-5, reads DAMVIQNPRYQVTQFGKPVTLSCSQTLNHNVMYWYQQKSSQAPKLLFHYYDKDFNNEADTPDNFQSRRPNTSFCFLDIRSPGLGDTAMYLCATSSRVSNQPQHFGDGTRLSIL.

The CDR3 region is CASSHQGAVEQYF. CDR3 bases: TGCGCCAGCAGCCATCAGGGGGCGGTCGAGCAGTACTTC. The chain joins TRBV4-1 to TRBJ2-7; 8 nucleotides line up with TRBD1. This CDR3 contains 13 residues. The germline gives CDR1 MGHRA, CDR2 YSYEKL. The trim removed 3 bases at V and 6 bases at J, leaving 4 bases unmatched.

The chain recombines TRBV5-4 with TRBJ1-1; TRBD1 might be the D (6 bases). Germline CDR1 SGHNT, CDR2 YYREEE (reference sequence). This CDR3 contains 14 residues. V dropped 4 bases and J dropped 8 bases, with 18 bases sitting between them. Written as DNA, the CDR3 is TGTGCCAGCAGCCTGCTTGGGTCGAGGGGGGAAGCTTTCTTT. Protein product: CASSLLGSRGEAFF.

This chain uses TRBV5-1 with TRBJ1-4, with TRBD1 identical over 9 bases. V shed 4 bases and J 8 bases; nucleotides not matched to a gene: 9. The length of the CDR3 is 15 residues. Germline V gene lookup returns CDR1 SGHRS and CDR2 YFSETQ. The CDR3 here is CASSTTGTGNEKLFF. Here the CDR3 DNA reads TGCGCCAGCAGCACGACCGGGACAGGGAACGAAAAACTGTTTTTT.

The chain is built from TRBV7-8 and TRBJ2-7; TRBD1 matches at 10 bases. CDR3 length: 15 amino acids. The junction had 3 bases not matched to a gene; V was cut back by 0 bases and J by 4 bases. CDR1 and CDR2 (germline): SGHVS, FQNEAQ. The CDR3 DNA follows: TGTGCCAGCAGCTTAGCGCCGGGACAGGGGTACGAGCAGTACTTC. Its translation: CASSLAPGQGYEQYF.

This clone was detected once. The rearrangement uses TRBV18 and TRBJ2-3, with a tentative D call TRBD1 (5 bases). V shed 2 bases and J shed 3 bases, with 12 bases lying between them. Germline CDR1 is KGHSH and CDR2 is LQKENI. The CDR3 sequence is 15 residues long. CDR3 in amino acids: CASSPGASLTDTQYF. The CDR3 DNA reads TGTGCCAGCTCACCAGGGGCTAGTCTGACAGATACGCAGTATTTT.

In this sample, this clone turned up a few times. This chain joins TRBV12-5 and TRBJ2-5; 8 positions agree with TRBD1. CDR1 is LGHNT and CDR2 is FRNRAP in the germline V gene. The CDR3 totals 17 residues. V shed 0 bases and J 3 bases; nucleotides not matched to a gene: 9. The CDR3 region is CASGLVPSGTGKETQYF. The CDR3 DNA sequence: TGTGCTAGTGGTTTGGTTCCCTCCGGGACAGGTAAAGAGACCCAGTACTTC.

The V call is TRBV5-8, the J call TRBJ1-1; D ambiguous. V lost 2 bases and J lost 3, with 8 bases in between. The CDR3 runs to 13 residues. Per germline, CDR1 SGHTS and CDR2 YDEGEE. CDR3 in amino acids: CASSFADHTEAFF. CDR3 DNA sequence: TGTGCCAGCAGCTTTGCAGATCACACTGAAGCTTTCTTT.

This chain uses TRBV6-5 with TRBJ1-2; perhaps TRBD1 as D (6 bases). Trimming stripped 8 bases from V and 4 bases from J, with 11 bases between. This CDR3 has 12 residues. Germline V gives CDR1 MNHEY, CDR2 SVGAGI. The CDR3 DNA follows: TGTGCCAGCGGTACAGGGTTCTATGGCTACACCTTC. This translates into CASGTGFYGYTF.

The chain combines TRBV5-4 with TRBJ1-4; TRBD1 is a possible D gene (6 bases). V was cut by 0 bases and J by 0 bases, with 6 bases left in between. The CDR3 loop spans 15 amino acids. Germline values: CDR1 SGHNT, CDR2 YYREEE (reference sequence). In DNA form, the CDR3 reads TGTGCCAGCAGCTTGGGGACAGCAACTAATGAAAAACTGTTTTTT. Its protein is CASSLGTATNEKLFF. The whole variable domain, remainder taken from reference TRBV5-4 and TRBJ1-4, is ETGVTQSPTHLIKTRGQQVTLRCSSQSGHNTVSWYQQALGQGPQFIFQYYREEENGRGNFPPRFSGLQFPNYSSELNVNALELDDSALYLCASSLGTATNEKLFFGSGTQLSVL.

V is TRBV11-2 and J is TRBJ1-1, with D maybe TRBD1 (5 bases). This CDR3 contains 15 residues. Germline-derived CDR1 and CDR2 are SGHAT and FQNNGV. Trimming took off 3 bases at V and 3 bases at J, with 14 bases between the two ends. In DNA form, the CDR3 reads TGTGCCAGCAGCTTGTCAGGATGGGGGGACACTGAAGCTTTCTTT. Amino acids: CASSLSGWGDTEAFF.